The next 23 T cell receptor beta chains were all read from a single sample in a study of T cell changes during pregnancy in multiple sclerosis. Assay: immunoSEQ multiplex PCR; the TCRdb copy retains only in-frame clones and omits some. The table shows 90,000 or so clones, with approximately 91% occurring only once. The starting material was PBMCs, obtained in the first trimester of pregnancy. These receptors were collected from a female donor in good health, serving as a control in a pregnancy study. Some clones in this sample may be carry-over from other donors' samples.

The gene calls are TRBV28 and TRBJ2-7, with TRBD2 matching over 9 bases. V shed 6 bases, J shed 3 bases, and the junction held 12 bases outside the gene matches. CDR1 is MDHEN, CDR2 SYDVKM, per germline. The CDR3 spans 16 residues. The CDR3 reads CASSKTTAGGHYEQYF. The CDR3 DNA sequence: TGTGCCAGCAGCAAGACAACAGCGGGAGGCCACTACGAGCAGTACTTC.

The chain employs TRBV29-1 and TRBJ2-3; D is possibly TRBD2 (5 bases). The CDR3 consists of 16 residues. Germline assignment: CDR1 SQVTM and CDR2 ANQGSEA. The ends were cut back, 6 bases at V and 2 bases at J, with 21 bases in the middle. This CDR3 is CSVLSGVRSITDTQYF. The CDR3 DNA sequence: TGCAGCGTACTATCCGGGGTCCGCTCGATCACAGATACGCAGTATTTT.

The chain uses TRBV11-3 and TRBJ1-2, with TRBD1 matching 9 bases. Germline values: CDR1 SGHNT, CDR2 YENEEA. V trimming: 0 bases; J trimming: 5 bases; junction bases outside the gene matches: 10. This CDR3 has 17 amino acids. DNA for the CDR3: TGTGCCAGCAGCTTAGATCATGTGACAGGGGGATTTTATGGCTACACCTTC. Translation: CASSLDHVTGGFYGYTF.

The chain joins TRBV6-1 to TRBJ1-1; TRBD1 aligns across 10 bases. The trim removed 8 bases at V and 5 bases at J, leaving 8 bases unmatched. Germline lookup yields CDR1 MNHNS and CDR2 SASEGT. This CDR3 has 14 amino acids. CDR3 protein: CASSGQGRRTEAFF. DNA for the CDR3: TGTGCCAGCTCGGGACAGGGGCGGAGGACTGAAGCTTTCTTT.

The V and J genes are TRBV15 and TRBJ2-3, with TRBD2 as a possible D gene (6 bases). Trimming took 5 bases from V and 6 from J, leaving 27 bases between them. Germline-derived CDR1 and CDR2 are LNHNV and YYDKDF (reference sequence). The CDR3 runs 18 residues. The CDR3 here is CATSGTISLRRRGDTQYF. CDR3 in DNA: TGTGCCACCAGCGGAACTATTTCCCTCAGGCGTCGGGGGGATACGCAGTATTTT. The full variable domain, with the rest looked up from reference TRBV15 and TRBJ2-3, is DAMVIQNPRYQVTQFGKPVTLSCSQTLNHNVMYWYQQKSSQAPKLLFHYYDKDFNNEADTPDNFQSRRPNTSFCFLDIRSPGLGDTAMYLCATSGTISLRRRGDTQYFGPGTRLTVL.

This sequence joins TRBV18 and TRBJ2-5; 11 bases map to TRBD2. This CDR3 region has 16 residues. The ends lost 2 bases at V and 5 bases at J; junction bases unmatched: 7. The germline V gene has CDR1 KGHSH and CDR2 LQKENI. CDR3 sequence reads: CASSPSPRTSGETQYF. The CDR3 DNA follows: TGTGCCAGCTCACCATCTCCGAGGACTAGCGGGGAGACCCAGTACTTC. Full variable domain (missing parts from reference TRBV18 and TRBJ2-5): NAGVMQNPRHLVRRRGQEARLRCSPMKGHSHVYWYRQLPEEGLKFMVYLQKENIIDESGMPKERFSAEFPKEGPSILRIQQVVRGDSAAYFCASSPSPRTSGETQYFGPGTRLLVL.

The CDR3 nucleotides are TGTGCCAGCAGTTTACTAGCGGGAGAAGAGACCCAGTACTTC. Its translation: CASSLLAGEETQYF. The chain couples TRBV6-5 to TRBJ2-5, with 11 bases fitting TRBD2. CDR3 length equals 14 residues. Germline V CDR1 and CDR2: MNHEY, SVGAGI. Trimming removed 4 bases from V and 3 bases from J; junction bases left unmatched: 1.

The rearrangement joins TRBV15 to TRBJ2-3; perhaps TRBD2 as D (5 bases). This CDR3 has 14 amino acids. Trimming took 1 base from V and 2 from J, leaving 7 bases between them. The germline V gene encodes CDR1 LNHNV and CDR2 YYDKDF (reference sequence). This CDR3 is CATSRAGNTDTQYF. The CDR3 DNA reads as TGTGCCACCAGCAGAGCGGGGAACACAGATACGCAGTATTTT.

This sequence joins TRBV28 and TRBJ2-5; no reliable D call. Germline V lookup: CDR1 MDHEN, CDR2 SYDVKM. The CDR3 is 14 residues long. Trimming removed 3 bases at V and 5 bases at J, with 13 bases between. CDR3 in DNA: TGTGCCAGCAGTTTTTCAGGTTCGTTTGAGACCCAGTACTTC. Amino acids: CASSFSGSFETQYF.

This sequence joins TRBV4-1 and TRBJ2-7; a weak D match, TRBD2 (5 bases). V shed 1 base and J shed 6 bases, with 13 bases lying between them. CDR3 length: 14 residues. The germline V gene encodes CDR1 MGHRA and CDR2 YSYEKL. The CDR3 coding sequence is TGCGCCAGCAGCCAAGCCGGGGAAGGTAGCGAGCAGTACTTC. Amino acids: CASSQAGEGSEQYF.

This rearrangement joins TRBV18 to TRBJ2-3, with 12 bases matching TRBD2. The CDR3 contains 15 residues. V shed 6 bases and J 6 bases; nucleotides not matched to a gene: 7. Germline V gene data show CDR1 as KGHSH and CDR2 as LQKENI. The CDR3 DNA follows: TGTGCCAGCTCTCCGACTAGCGGGAGTTTGGATACGCAGTATTTT. Its translation: CASSPTSGSLDTQYF.

The chain carries TRBV7-8 and TRBJ1-1; D is unresolved. The V end was cut by 1 base, the J end by 5 bases, with 5 bases between. The CDR3 length is 12 residues. Germline V lookup: CDR1 SGHVS, CDR2 FQNEAQ. The CDR3 DNA sequence: TGTGCCAGCAGCTTAGGGGAGACTGAAGCTTTCTTT. It codes for CASSLGETEAFF.

This rearrangement joins TRBV10-3 to TRBJ1-1; TRBD1 is a possible D gene (6 bases). The germline V and J ends were trimmed by 6 bases and 1 base, with 18 bases remaining between them. CDR3 length equals 16 residues. Germline CDR1 ENHRY, CDR2 SYGVKD. CDR3 coding DNA: TGTGCCATCAGAACTTCCGTCGCAGGGGAGAACACTGAAGCTTTCTTT. This codes for CAIRTSVAGENTEAFF.

V and J are TRBV10-3 and TRBJ2-7; TRBD1 matches at 7 bases. V trimming: 8 bases; J trimming: 3 bases; junction bases outside the gene matches: 4. CDR3 length equals 12 residues. CDR1 and CDR2 from the germline V gene are ENHRY and SYGVKD. The CDR3 sequence is CAIWTGGYEQYF. DNA for the CDR3: TGTGCCATCTGGACAGGTGGCTACGAGCAGTACTTC.

The chain joins TRBV14 to TRBJ1-6; weak D call: TRBD1 (5 bases). V lost 1 base, J lost 4 bases, and 5 bases lay in between. Germline loops: CDR1 SGHDN, CDR2 FVKESK. This CDR3 has 14 amino acids. The CDR3 DNA sequence: TGTGCCAGCAGCCAAGGACAGTATAATTCACCCCTCCACTTT. As protein: CASSQGQYNSPLHF.

This chain connects TRBV7-3 to TRBJ1-1, with D uncertain. The CDR3 has 14 residues. CDR1 is SGHTA, CDR2 FQGTGA, per germline. The V and J ends lost 4 bases and 2 bases respectively, with 11 bases between them. The CDR3 protein is CASSWQRGNTEAFF. The CDR3 nucleotides read TGTGCCAGCAGCTGGCAGAGAGGAAACACTGAAGCTTTCTTT.

In DNA form, the CDR3 reads TGCGCCAGCAGCTTGAGGGGTGGGCAGGGGACCTACGAGCAGTACTTC. Amino acid sequence: CASSLRGGQGTYEQYF. The chain is built from TRBV5-1 and TRBJ2-7, with TRBD1 as a possible D gene (6 bases). CDR1 is SGHRS and CDR2 is YFSETQ in the germline V gene. The V and J ends lost 1 base and 2 bases respectively, with 16 bases between them. The CDR3 runs 16 residues.

This clone was counted a single time. The chain joins TRBV28 to TRBJ1-1; D is ambiguous. CDR3 length equals 14 residues. Trimming left V 3 bases short and J 0 bases short, with 8 bases between. The V gene's germline CDR1 is MDHEN and CDR2 SYDVKM. Written as DNA, the CDR3 is TGTGCCAGCAGTTTGCGGGCGATGAACACTGAAGCTTTCTTT. This codes for CASSLRAMNTEAFF. Together with reference TRBV28 and TRBJ1-1, the CDR3 gives the full variable domain: DVKVTQSSRYLVKRTGEKVFLECVQDMDHENMFWYRQDPGLGLRLIYFSYDVKMKEKGDIPEGYSVSREKKERFSLILESASTNQTSMYLCASSLRAMNTEAFFGQGTRLTVV.

The J gene is TRBJ2-2, the V gene TRBV11-1; 12 bases match TRBD1. Germline CDR1 and CDR2: SGHAT and FQDESV (reference sequence). With V trimmed by 5 bases and J by 4 bases, 11 bases remained unmatched. The CDR3 consists of 18 residues. CDR3 DNA: TGTGCCAGCAGCCGCAGACTCCCGGGACAGGGGGCCACCGGGGAGCTGTTTTTT. Translation gives CASSRRLPGQGATGELFF.

The rearrangement uses TRBV4-3 and TRBJ1-4; D is perhaps TRBD1 (6 bases). CDR1 LGHNA and CDR2 YSLEER come from the germline V gene. With 4 bases removed from V and 4 bases from J, the gap between germline ends came to 16 bases. There are 16 residues in the CDR3. CDR3 sequence: CASSRSRDTFNEKLFF. CDR3 nucleotides: TGCGCCAGCAGCCGATCCCGGGACACCTTTAATGAAAAACTGTTTTTT.

V usage is TRBV5-4 and J usage is TRBJ2-7; no definite D call. Germline V lookup: CDR1 SGHNT, CDR2 YYREEE (reference sequence). Trimming removed 0 bases from V and 0 bases from J, with 10 bases in between. CDR3 length equals 15 residues. This CDR3 is CASSLGQAPSYEQYF. CDR3 coding DNA: TGTGCCAGCAGCTTGGGGCAGGCTCCCTCCTACGAGCAGTACTTC.

This chain uses TRBV2 with TRBJ2-5, with a tentative D call TRBD1 (6 bases). Germline loops: CDR1 SNHLY, CDR2 FYNNEI. V was clipped by 0 bases and J by 3 bases, with 14 bases between them. The CDR3 sequence is 16 residues long. CDR3 in amino acids: CASSEALRTVKETQYF. The DNA of the CDR3 is TGTGCCAGCAGTGAAGCGCTTCGGACAGTTAAAGAGACCCAGTACTTC.

V and J are TRBV7-9 and TRBJ2-7, with a weak D call TRBD1 (5 bases). V was cut by 2 bases and J by 3 bases, with 11 bases left in between. The CDR3 totals 14 residues. Germline V gives CDR1 SEHNR, CDR2 FQNEAQ (reference sequence). CDR3 sequence reads: CASSLQGRGYEQYF. The CDR3 nucleotides are TGTGCCAGCAGCTTACAAGGAAGGGGCTACGAGCAGTACTTC.